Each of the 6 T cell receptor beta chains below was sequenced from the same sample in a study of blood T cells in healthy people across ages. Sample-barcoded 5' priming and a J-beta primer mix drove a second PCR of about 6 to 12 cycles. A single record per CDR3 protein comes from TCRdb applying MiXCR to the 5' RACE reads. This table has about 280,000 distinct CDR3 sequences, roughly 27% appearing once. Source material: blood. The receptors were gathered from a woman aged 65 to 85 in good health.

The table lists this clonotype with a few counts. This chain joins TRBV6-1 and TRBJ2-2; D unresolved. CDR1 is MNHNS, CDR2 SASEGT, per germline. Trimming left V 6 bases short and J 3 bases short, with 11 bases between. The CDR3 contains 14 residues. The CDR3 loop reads CASRPERDTGELFF. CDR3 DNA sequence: TGTGCCAGCAGGCCAGAGCGCGACACCGGGGAGCTGTTTTTT.

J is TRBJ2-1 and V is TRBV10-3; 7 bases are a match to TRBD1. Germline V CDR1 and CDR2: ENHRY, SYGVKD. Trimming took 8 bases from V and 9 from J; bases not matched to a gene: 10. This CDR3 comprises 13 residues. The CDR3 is CAIGYRGEGEQFF. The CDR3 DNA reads TGTGCCATCGGATACAGGGGCGAGGGTGAGCAGTTCTTC.

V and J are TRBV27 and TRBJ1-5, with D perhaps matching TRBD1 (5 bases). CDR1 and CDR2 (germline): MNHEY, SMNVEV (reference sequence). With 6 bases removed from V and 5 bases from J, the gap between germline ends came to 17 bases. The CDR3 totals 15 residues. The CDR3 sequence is CASSGAGGADQPQHF. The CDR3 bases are TGTGCCAGCAGCGGCGCCGGGGGAGCGGATCAGCCCCAGCATTTT.

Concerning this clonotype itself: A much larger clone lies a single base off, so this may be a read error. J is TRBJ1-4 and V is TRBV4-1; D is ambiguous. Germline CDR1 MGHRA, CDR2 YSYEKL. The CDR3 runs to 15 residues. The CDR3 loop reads CASSRYTATNEKLLF. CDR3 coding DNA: TGCGCCAGCAGCCGATACACCGCAACTAATGAAAAACTGCTTTTT.

The CDR3 loop reads CASSQGQGRIQYF. The CDR3 nucleotides read TGTGCCAGCAGCCAAGGTCAGGGGAGAATTCAGTACTTC. This sequence joins TRBV3-1 and TRBJ2-4, with D possibly being TRBD1 (6 bases). Trimming removed 1 base from V and 10 bases from J, with 11 bases in between. Germline V gene sequence: CDR1 LGHDT, CDR2 YNNKEL (reference sequence). The CDR3 sequence is 13 residues long.

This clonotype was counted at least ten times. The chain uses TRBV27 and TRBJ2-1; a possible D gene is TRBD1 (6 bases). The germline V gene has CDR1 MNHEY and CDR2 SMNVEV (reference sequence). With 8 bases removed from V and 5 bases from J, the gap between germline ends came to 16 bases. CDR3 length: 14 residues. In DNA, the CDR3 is TGTGCCAGCGCCTGGGCGGACAGTGACAATGAGCAGTTCTTC. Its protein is CASAWADSDNEQFF.